These T cell receptor beta chains were read from a single sample in a study of CD8 T cells in Susac syndrome. TCRdb re-called the immunoSEQ multiplex PCR reads through MiXCR, storing one row per CDR3 protein. The sample consists of more than 150,000 distinct CDR3 sequences, about 96% of them appearing once. The sequenced material came from CD4+ T cells from PBMCs. The receptors come from a human donor with Susac syndrome. Each CDR3 is given with its conserved first and last residue. Fields, in order: V gene, J gene, clone size, D gene, CDR3 DNA, CDR3 protein. D genes are given only for firm matches. Not all rows give a size; the values are once, few, many and, for expanded clones, a class.

V gene: TRBV15
J gene: TRBJ2-1
clone size: NA
D gene: TRBD1
CDR3 DNA: TGTGCCACCAGCAGAGATCCGGGACAGGGGAATGAGCAGTTCTTC
CDR3 protein: CATSRDPGQGNEQFF

V gene: TRBV19
J gene: TRBJ1-6
clone size: NA
D gene: NA
CDR3 DNA: TGTGCCAGTAGCCGGGACGGTTCACCCCTCCACTTT
CDR3 protein: CASSRDGSPLHF

V gene: TRBV20-1
J gene: TRBJ2-5
clone size: NA
D gene: TRBD1
CDR3 DNA: TGCAGTGCTAGATACTGGACAGGGTTCCAAGAGACCCAGTACTTC
CDR3 protein: CSARYWTGFQETQYF

V gene: TRBV15
J gene: TRBJ2-6
clone size: once
D gene: NA
CDR3 DNA: TGTGCCACCAGCAGACGAAACTCTGGGGCCAACGTCCTGACTTTC
CDR3 protein: CATSRRNSGANVLTF

V gene: TRBV21-1
J gene: TRBJ2-2
clone size: NA
D gene: NA
CDR3 DNA: TGTGCCAGCAGCAACCGCCGACTAGCGGGAGAAGCCGGGGAGCTGTTTTTT
CDR3 protein: CASSNRRLAGEAGELFF

V gene: TRBV3-1
J gene: TRBJ2-5
clone size: NA
D gene: TRBD2
CDR3 DNA: TGTGCCAGCAGCCAAGGACTAGCGGGAATTAGGGGCCAAGAGACCCAGTACTTC
CDR3 protein: CASSQGLAGIRGQETQYF

V gene: TRBV28
J gene: TRBJ2-7
clone size: NA
D gene: TRBD2
CDR3 DNA: TGTGCCAGCACCTCTAGCGGGGTTTCCTACGAGCAGTACTTC
CDR3 protein: CASTSSGVSYEQYF

V gene: TRBV7-2
J gene: TRBJ1-2
clone size: NA
D gene: NA
CDR3 DNA: TGTGCCAGCAGCTTACATTCTTCCCCACGATATGGCTACACCTTC
CDR3 protein: CASSLHSSPRYGYTF

V gene: TRBV20-1
J gene: TRBJ2-7
clone size: NA
D gene: NA
CDR3 DNA: TGCAGTGGACTGTTCTACGAGCAGTACTTC
CDR3 protein: CSGLFYEQYF

V gene: TRBV9
J gene: TRBJ1-1
clone size: NA
D gene: NA
CDR3 DNA: TGTGCCAGCAGCGAACGAGGGGACACTGAAGCTTTCTTT
CDR3 protein: CASSERGDTEAFF

V gene: TRBV6-5
J gene: TRBJ1-1
clone size: NA
D gene: NA
CDR3 DNA: TGTGCCAGCATTAAGAACACTGAAGCTTTCTTT
CDR3 protein: CASIKNTEAFF

V gene: TRBV9
J gene: TRBJ2-3
clone size: NA
D gene: TRBD1
CDR3 DNA: TGTGCCAGCAGCGTCTTCGGACAGGGGACTTTGGGGGATACGCAGTATTTT
CDR3 protein: CASSVFGQGTLGDTQYF

V gene: TRBV20-1
J gene: TRBJ2-1
clone size: NA
D gene: NA
CDR3 DNA: TGCAGTGCTAGAAGCGGAAGCTCCTACAATGAGCAGTTCTTC
CDR3 protein: CSARSGSSYNEQFF

V gene: TRBV20-1
J gene: TRBJ2-3
clone size: NA
D gene: NA
CDR3 DNA: TGCAGTGCTAGGAAAGGGGCAGATACGCAGTATTTT
CDR3 protein: CSARKGADTQYF

V gene: TRBV12-3/TRBV12-4
J gene: TRBJ1-3
clone size: NA
D gene: NA
CDR3 DNA: TGTGCCAGCAGGATAGCCGACAGCGGAAACACCATATATTTT
CDR3 protein: CASRIADSGNTIYF

V gene: TRBV30
J gene: TRBJ1-1
clone size: NA
D gene: NA
CDR3 DNA: TGTGCCTGGAGTGTAGGTTTGGGGAACACTGAAGCTTTCTTT
CDR3 protein: CAWSVGLGNTEAFF

V gene: TRBV7-9
J gene: TRBJ2-7
clone size: NA
D gene: NA
CDR3 DNA: TGTGCCAGCAGCCGGACACCATATTACTACGAGCAGTACTTC
CDR3 protein: CASSRTPYYYEQYF

V gene: TRBV28
J gene: TRBJ2-1
clone size: NA
D gene: TRBD2
CDR3 DNA: TGTGCCTCAACCGGGACTAGCGGGTACAATGAGCAGTTCTTC
CDR3 protein: CASTGTSGYNEQFF

V gene: TRBV2
J gene: TRBJ2-5
clone size: once
D gene: NA
CDR3 DNA: TGTGCCAGTTTCGGACGGGACGACACCAAGACCCAGTACTTC
CDR3 protein: CASFGRDDTKTQYF

V gene: TRBV2
J gene: TRBJ1-1
clone size: NA
D gene: NA
CDR3 DNA: TGTGCCAGCAGTGGTCCAGGGAACACTGAAGCTTTCTTT
CDR3 protein: CASSGPGNTEAFF

V gene: TRBV4-1
J gene: TRBJ1-2
clone size: NA
D gene: NA
CDR3 DNA: TGCGCCAGCAGCCAAGATGGGCCCTATGGCTACACCTTC
CDR3 protein: CASSQDGPYGYTF

V gene: TRBV28
J gene: TRBJ1-5
clone size: NA
D gene: NA
CDR3 DNA: TGTGCCACCACTGTCCGTAAGGGTAGTAGCAATCAGCCCCAGCATTTT
CDR3 protein: CATTVRKGSSNQPQHF

V gene: TRBV4-2
J gene: TRBJ2-1
clone size: NA
D gene: NA
CDR3 DNA: TGTGCCAGCAGCCAAGATAAGAGTAGCGAGGACTACAATGAGCAGTTCTTC
CDR3 protein: CASSQDKSSEDYNEQFF

V gene: TRBV20-1
J gene: TRBJ2-7
clone size: once
D gene: NA
CDR3 DNA: TGCAGTGCTGGTACCACCTACGAGCAGTACTTC
CDR3 protein: CSAGTTYEQYF

V gene: TRBV6-1
J gene: TRBJ1-1
clone size: NA
D gene: NA
CDR3 DNA: TGTGCCAGCAGTTCCGGGACGGTTTCGGTCACTGAAGCTTTCTTT
CDR3 protein: CASSSGTVSVTEAFF

V gene: TRBV15
J gene: TRBJ2-1
clone size: NA
D gene: NA
CDR3 DNA: TGTGCCACCAGTCCTCTGAATACAGGCTCCTACAATGAGCAGTTCTTC
CDR3 protein: CATSPLNTGSYNEQFF

V gene: TRBV11-2
J gene: TRBJ1-1
clone size: NA
D gene: NA
CDR3 DNA: TGTGCCAGCAGTTTAGACCAACAGAACCATAACACTGAAGCTTTCTTT
CDR3 protein: CASSLDQQNHNTEAFF

V gene: TRBV7-7
J gene: TRBJ2-5
clone size: NA
D gene: NA
CDR3 DNA: TGTGCTAGCAGCTTTCCCGGTCATCTCAGAGAGACCCAGTACTTC
CDR3 protein: CASSFPGHLRETQYF

V gene: TRBV9
J gene: TRBJ2-1
clone size: NA
D gene: TRBD1
CDR3 DNA: TGTGCCAGCAGCGTATCCGGGACAGCTCTCTACAATGAGCAGTTCTTC
CDR3 protein: CASSVSGTALYNEQFF

V gene: TRBV5-1
J gene: TRBJ1-1
clone size: once
D gene: NA
CDR3 DNA: TGCGCCAGCAGCTTAGTTAGGAGCACTGAAGCTTTCTTT
CDR3 protein: CASSLVRSTEAFF

V gene: TRBV11-2
J gene: TRBJ2-1
clone size: NA
D gene: NA
CDR3 DNA: TGTGCCAGCAGCTTCCTCGCGGGGCAGGGACCTTACAATGAGCAGTTCTTC
CDR3 protein: CASSFLAGQGPYNEQFF

V gene: TRBV15
J gene: TRBJ1-2
clone size: NA
D gene: NA
CDR3 DNA: TGTGCCACCAGCAGGGACGGGACGGGCTATGGCTACACCTTC
CDR3 protein: CATSRDGTGYGYTF

V gene: TRBV20-1
J gene: TRBJ1-5
clone size: NA
D gene: NA
CDR3 DNA: TGCAGTGCTGGCATCAATCAGCCCCAGCATTTT
CDR3 protein: CSAGINQPQHF

V gene: TRBV5-1
J gene: TRBJ1-1
clone size: NA
D gene: NA
CDR3 DNA: TGCGCCAGCAGCTTGTGGGGAGCCCTGAACACTGAAGCTTTCTTT
CDR3 protein: CASSLWGALNTEAFF